This T cell receptor (beta chain) is drawn from a study of PD-L1 blockade in urothelial cancer. Study details: Bladder-origin urothelial cancer in males covered about 85% of the roughly 29 patients. T cells numbered a median of approximately 130,000 in the blood samples.

The repertoire was sequenced with immunoSEQ multiplex PCR; TCRdb's copy has only in-frame clones and lacks some. The sample lists approximately 51,000 clones, approximately 83% occurring once. The V gene lost 5 bases and the J gene lost 9 bases, with 19 bases spanning the gap. Germline V gene data show CDR1 as SGHTA and CDR2 as FQGNSA. CDR3 length: 15 residues. Study-level findings and limits: A pretreatment blood TCR clonality that fell below the median predicted better progression-free and overall survival.

Concerning this clone: No antigen is known for it.

This chain joins TRBV7-2 and TRBJ1-4, with a tentative D call TRBD1 (6 bases). The source of this sequence is a man aged 60 to 75 with urothelial cancer. Sequenced material: PBMCs, taken around atezolizumab (anti-PD-L1) treatment. The CDR3 reads CASSAGQSRNQKLFF. The CDR3 coding sequence is TGTGCCAGCAGCGCAGGACAGTCAAGGAATCAAAAACTGTTTTTT.